The sample holds many counts of the clone carrying this T cell receptor beta chain. The antigen remains undetermined. This sample is part of a study of beta chain features in type 1 diabetes. Overall study: On cell yields, gender and age, patients and healthy donors were similar.

Findings of the study overall: For cells with high TCR expression, cDNA sequencing could yield over-representation. Here, the possible influence of HLA type (on TCRB rearrangement) remained unresolved.

Every bit of the isolated RNA underwent reverse transcription, so sequencing read expressed TCRB transcripts. The method was immunoSEQ multiplex PCR; TCRdb's version includes in-frame clones alone and lacks a portion of them. The sample records 250,000 to 400,000 clones, around 15% being singletons. In germline, CDR1 is SGHNT, CDR2 YENEEA. The CDR3 consists of 16 residues. Trimming removed 5 bases at V and 6 bases at J, with 19 bases between. CD4+ naive, central memory, regulatory and stem cell-like memory subsets were isolated by sorting on CD45RO/CCR7/CD25/CD127/CD95/CD27. The rearrangement links TRBV11-3 to TRBJ2-2; D might be TRBD1 (6 bases). The receptor comes from a man younger than 40 in good health. Source material: central memory CD4+ T cells from blood. CDR3 sequence: CASSQMGARFAGELFF. DNA for the CDR3: TGTGCCAGCAGCCAAATGGGGGCGCGGTTTGCCGGGGAGCTGTTTTTT.